These T cell receptor beta chains were read from a single sample in a study of HIV-infected patients and healthy controls. TCRdb independently ran MiXCR on the 5' RACE reads; one entry per CDR3 protein. The sample yields 15,000 to 19,000 distinct CDR3 sequences, around 7.7% seen once. Material: blood. The source is an adult in good health. Both conserved end residues are part of each CDR3. Each record gives: J gene, V gene, CDR3 protein.

J: TRBJ1-1
V: TRBV13
CDR3: CASSLQGGRPEAFF

J: TRBJ2-2
V: TRBV7-3
CDR3: CASSLTGDPTGELFF

J: TRBJ1-5
V: TRBV28
CDR3: CASRGEQNSNQPQHF

J: TRBJ2-5
V: TRBV10-3
CDR3: CAIRGGEETQYF

J: TRBJ2-7
V: TRBV7-9
CDR3: CASSLALGQGFEQYF

J: TRBJ1-1
V: TRBV30
CDR3: CAFRPYRRMNTEAFF

J: TRBJ1-2
V: TRBV11-2
CDR3: CASSFTGGGIYGYTF

J: TRBJ2-1
V: TRBV5-4
CDR3: CASSLSPGQGFNEQFF

J: TRBJ1-1
V: TRBV19
CDR3: CASHSYTEAFF

J: TRBJ1-5
V: TRBV12-3/TRBV12-4
CDR3: CASSPDSFSNQPQHF

J: TRBJ2-6
V: TRBV4-1
CDR3: CASSQVPWVNRAGANVLTF

J: TRBJ2-5
V: TRBV29-1
CDR3: CSVHGLETQYF

J: TRBJ2-3
V: TRBV5-1
CDR3: CASSAGLASPDTQYF

J: TRBJ2-6
V: TRBV2
CDR3: CASSLTGTGSGANVLTF

J: TRBJ1-5
V: TRBV12-3/TRBV12-4
CDR3: CASSRQVRFGVSQHF